This record looks at one TCR beta chain sequence and its context. Antigen specificity is unknown. V was pared by 3 bases and J by 7 bases, with 16 bases between. The CDR3 spans 14 residues. Germline CDR1 DFQATT, CDR2 SNEGSKA (reference sequence). The data derive from a study of T cells in Graves' hyperthyroidism and ophthalmopathy. Findings and limits, study-wide: Most thyroid-expanded clonotypes above 0.001 were also found in blood. In simple terms, a model built on 13 V-J features told ophthalmopathy apart from stable hyperthyroidism.

Thyroid ultrasound, orbital computed tomography, clinical symptoms, and serum thyroxine and TRAb underpinned diagnoses. RNA transcripts served as the template for amplifying TCR beta CDR3 regions. First-round RT-PCR of the TCR CDR3 relied on the HTBI primer set. TCRdb independently ran MiXCR on the multiplex PCR reads; one entry per CDR3 protein. The sample includes fewer than 650,000 distinct CDR3 sequences, 35% to 50% of them seen just once. This receptor was identified in an adult woman with Graves' disease, either hyperthyroidism or ophthalmopathy (not recorded which). The chain links TRBV20-1 to TRBJ1-5, with D possibly matching TRBD1 (5 bases). The material sequenced was peripheral blood or thyroid tissue (not recorded which). In DNA form, the CDR3 reads TGCAGTGCTAGTTTAGTAGGGGAAACACAGCCCCAGCATTTT. Its translation: CSASLVGETQPQHF.